Given below is one T cell receptor (beta chain) in context. This CDR3 spans 15 amino acids. V was cut by 7 bases and J by 7 bases, with 19 bases left in between. The germline V gene encodes CDR1 LNHDA and CDR2 SQIVND (reference sequence). The sample belongs to a study of technical replicates of blood from a few donors. Repertoires were generated with immunoSEQ multiplex PCR, while TCRdb's copy carries only in-frame clones and drops some. Of 75,000 to 95,000 clones listed, about nine tenths are singletons. The source material was T cells isolated from PBMCs. The J gene is TRBJ1-4, the V gene TRBV19; D is ambiguous. The receptor was derived from a human donor in good health. CDR3 DNA sequence: TGTGCCAGTACCCCCATCGGAACGGGGAGTGAAAAACTGTTTTTT. Protein sequence: CASTPIGTGSEKLFF.